This TCR beta chain came from a study of blood T cell repertoires in COVID-19. Study summary: Samples representing acute and convalescent COVID-19 were sourced from the United States, Italy and Spain. Sample material is recorded as cDNA or gDNA derived from T cells, B-cell-depleted T cells, or PBMCs.

Source study methods: Estimated nucleated cell counts came from reference gene primer amplification. Profiled with immunoSEQ multiplex PCR; TCRdb holds only in-frame clones, not every one. V, J and clone size were drawn from that table, and D and trimming were deduced from the DNA. Of some 190,000 clones listed, 70% to 90% are singletons. The sample taken for sequencing was peripheral blood. The receptor was isolated from a human donor with active or convalescent COVID-19. The donor label of this sample is uncertain.

CDR3 nucleotide sequence: TGTGCCAGCAGCCACCCCGGACTAGCGGGAGACGAGCAGTACTTC. Its translation: CASSHPGLAGDEQYF. V is TRBV3-1 (or the pseudogene TRBV3-2) and J is TRBJ2-7; TRBD2 matches at 13 bases. V trimming: 3 bases; J trimming: 5 bases; junction bases outside the gene matches: 4. This CDR3 comprises 15 residues. Germline V gives CDR1 LGHDT, CDR2 YNNKEL (reference sequence).